These 3 T cell receptor beta chains share one sample of origin, sequenced in a study of blood T cell repertoires in COVID-19 (dated by TCRdb to between 2020 and 2021). The protocol used for the library was the immunoSEQ multiplex PCR assay. As stored in TCRdb, this immuneACCESS dataset retains in-frame rearrangements with V and J assigned. A fraction of the clones does not appear; measured against another copy, unresolved V genes explain less than half of the discrepancy, and the remainder lacks a known reason. This sample holds fewer than 15,000 clones; around four fifths were observed only once. The top ten hold around two fifths of the sample. Sequenced material: peripheral blood. All receptors come from a woman over 75 with acute or convalescent COVID-19.

About this clone itself: The junction does not match germline at one end; this may be a read error. The chain recombines TRBV7-2 with TRBJ2-3; D gene unclear. Looked up from germline, CDR1 is SGHTA and CDR2 is FQGNSA. This CDR3 has 12 residues. The CDR3 loop is CASSLGPDTQYF. The DNA of the CDR3 is TGTGCCAGCAGTTTAGGGCCAGATACGCAGTATTTT.

By sample fraction, this clone is medium-sized (0.01 to 0.1%). V usage is TRBV28 and J usage is TRBJ2-7; D might be TRBD1 (6 bases). Trimming shortened V by 5 bases and J by 2 bases, and 13 bases separated the two germline ends. CDR3 length: 14 residues. Germline values: CDR1 MDHEN, CDR2 SYDVKM. CDR3 sequence: CASSARQEAYEQYF. The CDR3 DNA follows: TGTGCCAGCAGTGCCCGACAGGAAGCCTACGAGCAGTACTTC. Looking up the rest from reference TRBV28 and TRBJ2-7 gives the full variable domain: DVKVTQSSRYLVKRTGEKVFLECVQDMDHENMFWYRQDPGLGLRLIYFSYDVKMKEKGDIPEGYSVSREKKERFSLILESASTNQTSMYLCASSARQEAYEQYFGPGTRLTVT.

The chain carries TRBV28 and TRBJ1-2; 8 bases map to TRBD1. V was clipped by 5 bases and J by 5 bases; unmatched bases: 13. Germline CDR1 is MDHEN and CDR2 is SYDVKM. The length of the CDR3 is 16 residues. The CDR3 loop reads CASSTPGTGGLYGYTF. The CDR3 DNA follows: TGTGCCAGCAGTACACCCGGGACAGGAGGTTTATATGGCTACACCTTC.